One sample yielded the 21 T cell receptor beta chains listed below, sequenced in a study of Ad26.COV2.S vaccination and SARS-CoV-2 variants. Clones were sequenced by immunoSEQ multiplex PCR, and TCRdb holds only the in-frame ones, with some missing. The sample has about 390,000 clones; around 92% are singletons. Noted treatment: around 19 received Ad26.COV2.S at low or high dose, single or two shots; about 5 received placebo; per-sample allocation not given. Sampling occurred on day 63 after the first vaccine or placebo injection. This specimen was peripheral blood, taken in a trial of Ad26.COV2.S vaccine versus placebo. These receptors originate from a person aged 18-65 years who received the Ad26.COV2.S COVID-19 vaccine or a placebo.

This clone is a singleton in its sample. J is TRBJ1-6 and V is TRBV6-1; TRBD1 agrees at 8 bases. Germline assignment: CDR1 MNHNS and CDR2 SASEGT. The CDR3 runs 16 residues. After removal of 4 bases from V and 6 bases from J, the junction contained 8 bases not matched to a gene. CDR3 in DNA: TGTGCCAGCAGTGTCGGGACAGGTTGGGTTAATTCACCCCTCCACTTT. Translation: CASSVGTGWVNSPLHF.

Only one count was recorded for this clone. The chain recombines TRBV9 with TRBJ1-2; D call uncertain. V was trimmed by 2 bases and J by 7 bases, leaving 12 bases between them. This CDR3 region has 13 residues. Germline V gene sequence: CDR1 SGDLS, CDR2 YYNGEE. The DNA of the CDR3 is TGTGCCAGCAGCGTTAACTCAGCTGGTGGCTACACCTTC. This sequence encodes CASSVNSAGGYTF.

The chain couples TRBV30 to TRBJ2-1, with unresolved D. CDR3 length: 11 residues. Trimming cost V 3 bases and J 4 bases, with 4 bases left between them. Germline V gives CDR1 GTSNPN, CDR2 SVGIG (reference sequence). CDR3 bases: TGTGCCTGGAGCCCGTACAATGAGCAGTTCTTC. Translation gives CAWSPYNEQFF.

The chain uses TRBV5-4 and TRBJ2-5, with 13 nucleotides matching TRBD2. V was clipped by 3 bases and J by 2 bases; unmatched bases: 4. The CDR3 totals 16 residues. CDR1 and CDR2 (germline): SGHNT, YYREEE (reference sequence). Here the CDR3 reads CASSSSLAGGQETQYF. The CDR3 bases are TGTGCCAGCAGCTCCTCACTAGCGGGGGGGCAAGAGACCCAGTACTTC.

The chain is built from TRBV12-5 and TRBJ2-7, with D perhaps TRBD2 (5 bases). This CDR3 has 10 amino acids. Germline V CDR1 and CDR2: LGHNT, FRNRAP. Trimming cost V 7 bases and J 12 bases, with 13 bases left between them. CDR3 DNA sequence: TGTGCTAGTGTTCGGGGTCATCCGTACTTC. Translation: CASVRGHPYF.

The V call is TRBV10-3, the J call TRBJ1-2; weak D call: TRBD1 (6 bases). The germline V and J ends were trimmed by 3 bases and 2 bases, with 13 bases remaining between them. Germline V gene lookup returns CDR1 ENHRY and CDR2 SYGVKD. CDR3 size: 15 residues. The DNA for the CDR3 is TGTGCCATCAGTGAAAACGGACAGCTGAACTATGGCTACACCTTC. This translates into CAISENGQLNYGYTF.

This chain connects TRBV2 to TRBJ2-7; tentative D call: TRBD1 (5 bases). With 4 bases removed from V and 2 bases from J, the gap between germline ends came to 12 bases. Per the germline V gene, CDR1 is SNHLY and CDR2 is FYNNEI. There are 14 residues in the CDR3. As DNA, the CDR3 is TGTGCCAGCAGTGGCCCAGGGCAAGCCTACGAGCAGTACTTC. Encoded protein: CASSGPGQAYEQYF.

The chain couples TRBV7-9 to TRBJ2-7, with 7 bases aligning to TRBD2. Germline V lookup: CDR1 SEHNR, CDR2 FQNEAQ (reference sequence). The CDR3 contains 15 residues. With V trimmed by 2 bases and J by 3 bases, 7 bases remained unmatched. The CDR3 sequence is CASSLTSGGDYEQYF. CDR3 bases: TGTGCCAGCAGCTTAACGAGTGGGGGGGACTACGAGCAGTACTTC. Looking up the rest from reference TRBV7-9 and TRBJ2-7 gives the full variable domain: DTGVSQNPRHKITKRGQNVTFRCDPISEHNRLYWYRQTLGQGPEFLTYFQNEAQLEKSRLLSDRFSAERPKGSFSTLEIQRTEQGDSAMYLCASSLTSGGDYEQYFGPGTRLTVT.

The chain has TRBV5-5 and TRBJ2-4; 8 nucleotides align to TRBD1. Trimming took 3 bases from V and 6 from J; bases not matched to a gene: 8. This CDR3 region has 15 residues. CDR1 is SGHKS, CDR2 YYEKEE, per germline (reference sequence). The CDR3 DNA sequence: TGTGCCAGCAGCTCATCAGGGGGCGCCGGAAACATTCAGTACTTC. Translating gives CASSSSGGAGNIQYF. Full variable domain (outside the CDR3, taken from reference TRBV5-5 and TRBJ2-4): DAGVTQSPTHLIKTRGQQVTLRCSPISGHKSVSWYQQVLGQGPQFIFQYYEKEERGRGNFPDRFSARQFPNYSSELNVNALLLGDSALYLCASSSSGGAGNIQYFGAGTRLSVL.

CDR3 bases: TGCGCCAGCAGCCACAGGGGGCAGGGACAGCCCCAGCATTTT. Its protein product is CASSHRGQGQPQHF. The chain links TRBV4-3 to TRBJ1-5, with 8 bases aligning to TRBD1. Looked up from germline, CDR1 is LGHNA and CDR2 is YSLEER. The V gene end was trimmed by 3 bases and the J gene end by 7 bases; junction bases not matched to a gene: 5. The CDR3 has 14 amino acids.

This chain joins TRBV18 and TRBJ2-3, with D possibly TRBD2 on 6 matching bases. The CDR3 contains 14 residues. Germline V gene lookup returns CDR1 KGHSH and CDR2 LQKENI. The V end lost 3 bases, the J end lost 1 base, and 8 bases lay between the germline ends. This CDR3 reads CASSPGLRTDTQYF. DNA of the CDR3: TGTGCCAGCTCACCGGGACTGCGCACAGATACGCAGTATTTT.

The rearrangement uses TRBV5-1 and TRBJ1-1, with unresolved D. CDR1 and CDR2 from the germline V gene are SGHRS and YFSETQ. Between the trimmed V and J ends, which lost 0 bases and 4 bases, there was a span of 13 bases. This CDR3 spans 15 amino acids. The CDR3 is CASSLEVGWGTEAFF. The CDR3 coding sequence is TGCGCCAGCAGCTTGGAGGTGGGGTGGGGCACTGAAGCTTTCTTT.

This clone was seen more than once but under ten times. This rearrangement joins TRBV19 to TRBJ1-1, with D uncertain. Germline lookup yields CDR1 LNHDA and CDR2 SQIVND (reference sequence). The CDR3 extends over 9 amino acids. CDR3 nucleotide sequence: TGTCCCTGTGAGACTGAAGCTTTCTTT. Its protein is CPCETEAFF.

As regards this clone: Germline and junction disagree at one end, which may indicate a read error. This rearrangement joins TRBV7-7 to TRBJ2-2, with 7 bases identical to TRBD1. This CDR3 has 14 amino acids. The germline V gene encodes CDR1 SSHAT and CDR2 FNYEAQ (reference sequence). CDR3 sequence reads: CASSETGVTGELFF. In nucleotides, the CDR3 is TGTGCTAGCAGCGAAACAGGGGTAACCGGGGAGCTGTTTTTT.

As to this clone: At one end the junction does not follow the germline gene, possibly because of a read error. The CDR3 DNA sequence: TGTGCCTGGATTTCCGGGATCTCCGACGAGCAGTACTTC. The encoded protein is CAWISGISDEQYF. The chain is built from TRBV30 and TRBJ2-7; tentatively, D is TRBD2 (5 bases). CDR3 size: 13 residues. In germline, CDR1 is GTSNPN, CDR2 SVGIG (reference sequence).

This rearrangement joins TRBV28 to TRBJ2-2; D assignment may be TRBD1 or TRBD2 (5 bases each). V lost 6 bases and J lost 4, with 12 bases in between. From germline, CDR1 is MDHEN and CDR2 SYDVKM. The CDR3 is 14 amino acids. CDR3 sequence reads: CASRRSGATGELFF. DNA of the CDR3: TGTGCCAGCAGGCGATCCGGGGCCACCGGGGAGCTGTTTTTT.

This clone was seen a single time. The V call is TRBV15, the J call TRBJ2-1; 10 positions agree with TRBD1. With 3 bases clipped from V and 5 bases from J, the junction kept 10 bases outside the gene matches. The CDR3 is 17 amino acids. From germline, CDR1 is LNHNV and CDR2 YYDKDF (reference sequence). The CDR3 DNA reads TGTGCCACCAGCAGTCCGGTGCCCGGGACAGGGGACAATGAGCAGTTCTTC. Translating gives CATSSPVPGTGDNEQFF.

The chain joins TRBV19 to TRBJ1-1; D may be TRBD1 (6 bases). Deletions cut 3 bases from V and 6 bases from J, with 17 bases between. CDR3 length: 15 residues. CDR1 is LNHDA and CDR2 is SQIVND in the germline V gene (reference sequence). The CDR3: CASSILPGVYAEAFF. The CDR3 coding sequence is TGTGCCAGTAGTATCCTCCCAGGGGTCTACGCTGAAGCTTTCTTT.

V and J are TRBV2 and TRBJ2-3, with 10 bases identical to TRBD2. Germline values: CDR1 SNHLY, CDR2 FYNNEI. Trimming removed 6 bases from V and 0 bases from J; junction bases left unmatched: 12. The CDR3 has 18 residues. CDR3 sequence reads: CASRALLAGRTSTDTQYF. DNA for the CDR3: TGTGCCAGCAGGGCGCTACTAGCGGGACGTACTAGCACAGATACGCAGTATTTT.

The genes are TRBV10-2 and TRBJ2-3; 8 nucleotides align to TRBD2. The CDR3 covers 14 residues. V trimming: 2 bases; J trimming: 4 bases; junction bases outside the gene matches: 2. Germline CDR1 WSHSY, CDR2 SAAADI. CDR3 bases: TGCGCCAGCAGTGAGATTAGCGGGGCAGATACGCAGTATTTT. Translation gives CASSEISGADTQYF.

Notes on this clone: Distinct nucleotide sequences in the sample also encode this CDR3. The V gene is TRBV19, the J gene TRBJ1-5; D gene ambiguous. The CDR3 extends over 15 amino acids. With 4 bases removed from V and 0 bases from J, the gap between germline ends came to 10 bases. Germline CDR1 LNHDA, CDR2 SQIVND (reference sequence). CDR3 protein: CASSTTDYSNQPQHF. CDR3 coding DNA: TGTGCCAGTAGTACTACAGACTATAGCAATCAGCCCCAGCATTTT.